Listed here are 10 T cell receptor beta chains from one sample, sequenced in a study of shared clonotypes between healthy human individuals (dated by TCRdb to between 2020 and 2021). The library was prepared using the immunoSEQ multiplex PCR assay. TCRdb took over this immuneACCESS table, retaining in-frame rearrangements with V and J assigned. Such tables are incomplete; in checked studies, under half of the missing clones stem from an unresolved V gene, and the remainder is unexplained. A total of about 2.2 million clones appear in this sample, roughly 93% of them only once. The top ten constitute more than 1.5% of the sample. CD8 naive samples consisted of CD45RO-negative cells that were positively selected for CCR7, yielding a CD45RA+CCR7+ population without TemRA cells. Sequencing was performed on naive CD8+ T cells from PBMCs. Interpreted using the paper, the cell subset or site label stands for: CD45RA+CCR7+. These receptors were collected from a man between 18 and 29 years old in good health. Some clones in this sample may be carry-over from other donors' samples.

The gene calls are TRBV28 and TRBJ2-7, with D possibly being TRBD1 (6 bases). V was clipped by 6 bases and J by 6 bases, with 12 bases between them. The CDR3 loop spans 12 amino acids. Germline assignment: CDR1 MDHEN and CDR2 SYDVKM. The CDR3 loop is CASSPLRGEQYF. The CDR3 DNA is TGTGCCAGCAGCCCCCTCAGGGGCGAGCAGTACTTC. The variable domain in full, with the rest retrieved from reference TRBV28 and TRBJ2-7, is DVKVTQSSRYLVKRTGEKVFLECVQDMDHENMFWYRQDPGLGLRLIYFSYDVKMKEKGDIPEGYSVSREKKERFSLILESASTNQTSMYLCASSPLRGEQYFGPGTRLTVT.

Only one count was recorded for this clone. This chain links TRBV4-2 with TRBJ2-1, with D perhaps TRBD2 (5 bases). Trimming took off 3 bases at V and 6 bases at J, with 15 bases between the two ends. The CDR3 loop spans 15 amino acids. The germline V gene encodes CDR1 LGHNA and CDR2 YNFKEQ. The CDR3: CASSHHADYGNEQFF. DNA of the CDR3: TGTGCCAGCAGCCATCACGCTGACTACGGCAATGAGCAGTTCTTC.

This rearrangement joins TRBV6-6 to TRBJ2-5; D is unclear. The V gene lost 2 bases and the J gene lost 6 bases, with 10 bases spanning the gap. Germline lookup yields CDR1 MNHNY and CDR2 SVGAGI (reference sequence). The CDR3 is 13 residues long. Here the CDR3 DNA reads TGTGCCAGCAGTTACGAGGCCAGTCAGACCCAGTACTTC. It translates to CASSYEASQTQYF.

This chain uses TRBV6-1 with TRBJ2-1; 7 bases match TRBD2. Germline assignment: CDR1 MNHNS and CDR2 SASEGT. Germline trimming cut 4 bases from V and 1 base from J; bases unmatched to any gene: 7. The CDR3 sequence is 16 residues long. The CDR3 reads CASSAWAGVSYNEQFF. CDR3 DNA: TGTGCCAGCAGTGCATGGGCGGGGGTTTCCTACAATGAGCAGTTCTTC.

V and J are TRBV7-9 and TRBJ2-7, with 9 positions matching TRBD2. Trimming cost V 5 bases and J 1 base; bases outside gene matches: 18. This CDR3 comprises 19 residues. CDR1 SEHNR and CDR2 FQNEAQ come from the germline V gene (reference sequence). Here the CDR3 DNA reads TGTGCCAGCAGCCACGAGGGCAGTAAGAGCGGGAGGAGGTCCTACGAGCAGTACTTC. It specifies CASSHEGSKSGRRSYEQYF. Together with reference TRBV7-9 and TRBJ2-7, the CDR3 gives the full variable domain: DTGVSQNPRHKITKRGQNVTFRCDPISEHNRLYWYRQTLGQGPEFLTYFQNEAQLEKSRLLSDRFSAERPKGSFSTLEIQRTEQGDSAMYLCASSHEGSKSGRRSYEQYFGPGTRLTVT.

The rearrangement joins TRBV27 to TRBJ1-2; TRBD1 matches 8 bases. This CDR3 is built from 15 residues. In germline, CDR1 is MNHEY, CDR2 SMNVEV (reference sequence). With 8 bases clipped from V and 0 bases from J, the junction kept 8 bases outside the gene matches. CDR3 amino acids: CASGGGQGANYGYTF. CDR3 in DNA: TGTGCCAGCGGGGGAGGACAGGGAGCTAACTATGGCTACACCTTC.

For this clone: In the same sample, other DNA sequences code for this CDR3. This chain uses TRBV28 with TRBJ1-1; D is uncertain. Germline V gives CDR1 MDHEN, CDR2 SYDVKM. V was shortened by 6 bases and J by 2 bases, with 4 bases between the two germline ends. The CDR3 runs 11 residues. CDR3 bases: TGTGCCAGCAGCCGAAACACTGAAGCTTTCTTT. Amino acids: CASSRNTEAFF.

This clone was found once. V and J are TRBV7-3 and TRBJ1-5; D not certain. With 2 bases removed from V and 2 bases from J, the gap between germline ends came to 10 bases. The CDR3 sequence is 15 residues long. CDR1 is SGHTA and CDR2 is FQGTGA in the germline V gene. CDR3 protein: CASSLERMGNQPQHF. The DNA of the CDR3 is TGTGCCAGCAGCTTAGAGAGAATGGGCAATCAGCCCCAGCATTTT.

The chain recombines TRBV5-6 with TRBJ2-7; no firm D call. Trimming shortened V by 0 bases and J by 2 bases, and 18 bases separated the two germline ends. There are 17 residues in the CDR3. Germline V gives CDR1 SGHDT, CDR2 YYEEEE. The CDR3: CASSLGFRQSLTYEQYF. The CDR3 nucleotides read TGTGCCAGCAGCTTGGGGTTCCGCCAGAGCCTTACCTACGAGCAGTACTTC.

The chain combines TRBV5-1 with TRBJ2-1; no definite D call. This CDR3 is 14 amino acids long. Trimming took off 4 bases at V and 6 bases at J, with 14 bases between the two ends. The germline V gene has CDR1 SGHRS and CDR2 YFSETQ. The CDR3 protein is CASSPGLWSNEQFF. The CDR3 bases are TGCGCCAGCAGCCCCGGGCTTTGGTCCAATGAGCAGTTCTTC.